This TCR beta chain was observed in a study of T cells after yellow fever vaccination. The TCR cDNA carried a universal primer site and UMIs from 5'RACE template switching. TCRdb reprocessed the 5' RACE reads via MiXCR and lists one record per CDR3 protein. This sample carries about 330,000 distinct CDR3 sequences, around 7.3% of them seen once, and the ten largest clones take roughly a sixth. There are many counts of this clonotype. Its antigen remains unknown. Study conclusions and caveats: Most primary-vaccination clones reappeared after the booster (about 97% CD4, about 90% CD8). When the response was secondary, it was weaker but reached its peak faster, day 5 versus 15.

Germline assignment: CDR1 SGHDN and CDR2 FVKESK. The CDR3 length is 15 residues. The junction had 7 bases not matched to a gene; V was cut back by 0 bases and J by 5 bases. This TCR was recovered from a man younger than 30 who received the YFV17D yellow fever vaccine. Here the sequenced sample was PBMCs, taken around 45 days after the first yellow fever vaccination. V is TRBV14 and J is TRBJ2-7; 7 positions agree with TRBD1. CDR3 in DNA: TGTGCCAGCAGCCAAGATACTAGGGGGCTCGACGAGCAGTACTTC. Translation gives CASSQDTRGLDEQYF.